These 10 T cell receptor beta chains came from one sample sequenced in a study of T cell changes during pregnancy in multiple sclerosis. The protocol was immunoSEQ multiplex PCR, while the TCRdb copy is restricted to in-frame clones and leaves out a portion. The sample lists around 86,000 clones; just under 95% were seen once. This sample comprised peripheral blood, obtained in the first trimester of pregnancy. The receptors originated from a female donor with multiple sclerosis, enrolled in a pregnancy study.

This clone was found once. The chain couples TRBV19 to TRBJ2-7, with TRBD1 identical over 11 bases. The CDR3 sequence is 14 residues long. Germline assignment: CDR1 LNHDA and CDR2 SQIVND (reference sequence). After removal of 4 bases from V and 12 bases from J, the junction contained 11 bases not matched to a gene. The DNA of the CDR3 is TGTGCCAGTAGTACGAGCCGGGGACAGGGGGGAATGTACTTC. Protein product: CASSTSRGQGGMYF.

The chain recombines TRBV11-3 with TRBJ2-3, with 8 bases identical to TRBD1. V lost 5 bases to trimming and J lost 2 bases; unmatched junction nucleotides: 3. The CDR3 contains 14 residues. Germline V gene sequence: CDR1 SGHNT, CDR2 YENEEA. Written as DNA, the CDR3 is TGTGCCAGCAGCCCGGGACAGGCCACAGATACGCAGTATTTT. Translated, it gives CASSPGQATDTQYF.

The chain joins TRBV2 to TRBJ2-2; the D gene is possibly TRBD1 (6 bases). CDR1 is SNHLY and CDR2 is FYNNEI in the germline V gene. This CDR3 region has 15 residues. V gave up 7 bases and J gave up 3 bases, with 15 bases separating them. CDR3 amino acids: CASTMDSLYTGELFF. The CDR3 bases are TGTGCCAGCACCATGGACAGTCTATACACCGGGGAGCTGTTTTTT.

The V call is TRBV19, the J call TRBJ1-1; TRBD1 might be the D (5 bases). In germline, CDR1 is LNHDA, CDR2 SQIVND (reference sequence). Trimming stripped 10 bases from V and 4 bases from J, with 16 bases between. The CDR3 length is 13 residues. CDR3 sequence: CAISQSGSTEAFF. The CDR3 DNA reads TGTGCCATTTCACAGTCAGGGTCCACTGAAGCTTTCTTT.

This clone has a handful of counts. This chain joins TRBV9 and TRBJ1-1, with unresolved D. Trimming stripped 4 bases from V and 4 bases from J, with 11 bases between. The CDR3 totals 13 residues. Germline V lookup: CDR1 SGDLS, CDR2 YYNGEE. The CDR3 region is CASSLHEVTEAFF. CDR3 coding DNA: TGTGCCAGCAGCCTACACGAGGTCACTGAAGCTTTCTTT.

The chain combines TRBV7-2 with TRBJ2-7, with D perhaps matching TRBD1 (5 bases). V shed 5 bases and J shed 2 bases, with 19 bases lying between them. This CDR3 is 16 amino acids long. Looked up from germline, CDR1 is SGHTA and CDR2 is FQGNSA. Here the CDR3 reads CASSLPLQGFPYEQYF. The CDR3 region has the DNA TGTGCCAGCAGCCTGCCACTGCAGGGTTTCCCCTACGAGCAGTACTTC.

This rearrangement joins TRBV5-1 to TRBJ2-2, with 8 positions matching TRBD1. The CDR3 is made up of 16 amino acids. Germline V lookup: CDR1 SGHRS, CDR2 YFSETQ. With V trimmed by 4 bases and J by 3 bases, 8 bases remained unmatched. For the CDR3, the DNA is TGCGCCAGCAGCGCGCCAGGGGGCACGGACACCGGGGAGCTGTTTTTT. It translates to CASSAPGGTDTGELFF. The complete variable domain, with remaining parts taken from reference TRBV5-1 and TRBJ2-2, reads KAGVTQTPRYLIKTRGQQVTLSCSPISGHRSVSWYQQTPGQGLQFLFEYFSETQRNKGNFPGRFSGRQFSNSRSEMNVSTLELGDSALYLCASSAPGGTDTGELFFGEGSRLTVL.

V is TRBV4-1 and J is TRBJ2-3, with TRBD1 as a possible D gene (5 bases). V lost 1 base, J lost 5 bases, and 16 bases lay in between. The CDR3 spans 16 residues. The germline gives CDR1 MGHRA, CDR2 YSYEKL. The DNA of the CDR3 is TGCGCCAGCAGCCAAGCCGGGTCCCCAGGGTTAGATACGCAGTATTTT. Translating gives CASSQAGSPGLDTQYF.

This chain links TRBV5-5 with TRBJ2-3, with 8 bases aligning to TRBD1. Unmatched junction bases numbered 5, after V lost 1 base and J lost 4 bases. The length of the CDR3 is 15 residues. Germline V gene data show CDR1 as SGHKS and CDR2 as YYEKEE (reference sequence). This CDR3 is CASSLRDRGADTQYF. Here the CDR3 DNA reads TGTGCCAGCAGCTTGCGAGACAGGGGTGCAGATACGCAGTATTTT.

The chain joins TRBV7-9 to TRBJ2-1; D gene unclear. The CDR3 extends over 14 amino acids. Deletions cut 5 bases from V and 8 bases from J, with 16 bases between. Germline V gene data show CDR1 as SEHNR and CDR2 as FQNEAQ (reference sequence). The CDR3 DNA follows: TGTGCCAGCAGCCTCCCGGTCCGATCGGATGAGCAGTTCTTC. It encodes CASSLPVRSDEQFF.